What follows is one T cell receptor (beta chain) and its context. Its antigen is undetermined. Sequencing used immunoSEQ multiplex PCR; TCRdb keeps in-frame clones, though not all of them. In the table there are fewer than 20,000 clones, approximately 70% of which are singletons. The CDR3 is made up of 13 amino acids. The germline V and J ends were trimmed by 4 bases and 5 bases, with 11 bases remaining between them. Germline CDR1 MNHEY, CDR2 SVGAGI. The data are from a study of neoadjuvant anti-PD-1 for oral cavity cancer. The overall study: Around day 43, patients without progression received a fourth nivolumab dose before surgery.

General observations from the study: TCR analyses covered only a few patients per response group.

This sample comprised PBMCs, obtained before nivolumab (anti-PD-1) treatment. The chain links TRBV6-5 to TRBJ2-5; possible D gene TRBD2, 5 bases. The source is a person aged 35 to 85 with oral cavity squamous cell carcinoma. Here the CDR3 reads CASSSRGAETQYF. The DNA for the CDR3 is TGTGCCAGCAGTTCTCGGGGTGCGGAGACCCAGTACTTC.